A single sample gave rise to the 14 T cell receptor beta chains below, sequenced in a study of blood T cell repertoires in COVID-19. The method was immunoSEQ multiplex PCR; TCRdb's version includes in-frame clones alone and lacks a portion of them. The table records 45,000 to 60,000 clones, about 80% of them present only once. The source material was peripheral blood. All receptors come from an elderly man with COVID-19, enrolled during active disease.

This sequence joins TRBV27 and TRBJ2-7, with 8 nucleotides matching TRBD2. J lost 2 bases, V lost 2 bases, and 8 bases had no gene match. Germline-derived CDR1 and CDR2 are MNHEY and SMNVEV (reference sequence). The CDR3 length is 16 residues. CDR3 in amino acids: CASSLTGTRTAYEQYF. In nucleotides, the CDR3 is TGTGCCAGCAGTTTAACAGGGACTAGAACGGCCTACGAGCAGTACTTC.

The chain links TRBV28 to TRBJ1-2; D might be TRBD1 (5 bases). The germline V gene has CDR1 MDHEN and CDR2 SYDVKM. V was trimmed by 6 bases and J by 2 bases, leaving 16 bases between them. The CDR3 has 15 residues. The CDR3 DNA reads TGTGCCAGCAGCCCTAGAGGCAGGGAAAACTATGGCTACACCTTC. Translating it yields CASSPRGRENYGYTF.

The gene calls are TRBV12-3 or TRBV12-4 and TRBJ1-4, with 7 positions matching TRBD1. V shed 5 bases and J 8 bases; nucleotides not matched to a gene: 5. CDR3 length: 13 amino acids. DNA for the CDR3: TGTGCCAGCAGTCGTCAAGGGGGCGAAAAACTGTTTTTT. It yields the protein CASSRQGGEKLFF.

The chain employs TRBV27 and TRBJ1-1; no definite D call. Per germline, CDR1 MNHEY and CDR2 SMNVEV (reference sequence). Trimming removed 6 bases at V and 4 bases at J, with 15 bases between. The CDR3 extends over 14 amino acids. CDR3 bases: TGTGCCAGCAGAAAAAATCGGTACGTCACTGAAGCTTTCTTT. It yields the protein CASRKNRYVTEAFF.

This clone was counted only a few times. The V and J genes are TRBV12-3 or TRBV12-4 and TRBJ2-1, with 9 bases lining up with TRBD2. V shed 3 bases, J shed 16 bases, and the junction held 4 bases outside the gene matches. The CDR3 extends over 11 amino acids. CDR3 loop: CASSFGTSKFF. The CDR3 DNA follows: TGTGCCAGCAGTTTTGGGACTAGCAAATTCTTC.

This chain uses TRBV11-2 with TRBJ1-6, with D perhaps matching TRBD1 (5 bases). Germline V gene data show CDR1 as SGHAT and CDR2 as FQNNGV. This CDR3 has 15 residues. V was clipped by 6 bases and J by 9 bases, with 18 bases between them. CDR3 DNA sequence: TGTGCCAGCAGAGAGGCGGGGCCGGAGGGTTCACCCCTCCACTTT. This gives the protein CASREAGPEGSPLHF.

The rearrangement links TRBV19 to TRBJ1-5, with TRBD1 as a possible D gene (5 bases). The germline V and J ends were trimmed by 5 bases and 1 base, with 15 bases remaining between them. The CDR3 loop spans 16 amino acids. Germline V gene lookup returns CDR1 LNHDA and CDR2 SQIVND (reference sequence). The CDR3: CASSSLGGESNQPQHF. DNA for the CDR3: TGTGCCAGTAGTTCCCTCGGGGGGGAGAGCAATCAGCCCCAGCATTTT. Complete variable domain (other parts from reference TRBV19 and TRBJ1-5): DGGITQSPKYLFRKEGQNVTLSCEQNLNHDAMYWYRQDPGQGLRLIYYSQIVNDFQKGDIAEGYSVSREKKESFPLTVTSAQKNPTAFYLCASSSLGGESNQPQHFGDGTRLSIL.

The gene calls are TRBV18 and TRBJ2-1; 13 bases line up with TRBD2. The CDR3 is 18 residues long. Germline CDR1 reads KGHSH; CDR2 reads LQKENI. Trimming removed 2 bases from V and 0 bases from J; junction bases left unmatched: 4. CDR3 protein: CASSPEGLAGRSYNEQFF. The CDR3 DNA reads TGTGCCAGCTCACCAGAGGGACTAGCGGGGCGCTCCTACAATGAGCAGTTCTTC. The full variable domain, its missing parts supplied by reference TRBV18 and TRBJ2-1, is NAGVMQNPRHLVRRRGQEARLRCSPMKGHSHVYWYRQLPEEGLKFMVYLQKENIIDESGMPKERFSAEFPKEGPSILRIQQVVRGDSAAYFCASSPEGLAGRSYNEQFFGPGTRLTVL.

This clone was recorded only once. The chain carries TRBV7-9 and TRBJ1-5, with 8 bases aligning to TRBD1. The CDR3 runs 17 residues. Germline values: CDR1 SEHNR, CDR2 FQNEAQ (reference sequence). V was pared by 1 base and J by 3 bases, with 8 bases of the junction left unmatched. Here the CDR3 DNA reads TGTGCCAGCAGCTTAGTGACAGGGGCTTACATCAATCAGCCCCAGCATTTT. Protein: CASSLVTGAYINQPQHF.

The CDR3 spells CASSWFGAGGREMNTEAFF. CDR3 bases: TGTGCCAGCAGCTGGTTTGGGGCAGGGGGCAGGGAGATGAACACTGAAGCTTTCTTT. The chain uses TRBV5-8 and TRBJ1-1; TRBD1 aligns across 8 bases. This CDR3 comprises 19 residues. The V gene end was trimmed by 3 bases and the J gene end by 0 bases; junction bases not matched to a gene: 16. Germline CDR1 reads SGHTS; CDR2 reads YDEGEE.

This chain connects TRBV2 to TRBJ2-1; a weak D match, TRBD2 (5 bases). Germline-derived CDR1 and CDR2 are SNHLY and FYNNEI. V lost 5 bases and J 6 bases, leaving 14 bases between the germline ends. This CDR3 has 14 amino acids. For the CDR3, the DNA is TGTGCCAGCAGTAGCCTACGGGAAAGCAATGAGCAGTTCTTC. The encoded protein is CASSSLRESNEQFF. The full variable domain, rest sourced from reference TRBV2 and TRBJ2-1, is EPEVTQTPSHQVTQMGQEVILRCVPISNHLYFYWYRQILGQKVEFLVSFYNNEISEKSEIFDDQFSVERPDGSNFTLKIRSTKLEDSAMYFCASSSLRESNEQFFGPGTRLTVL.

The chain is built from TRBV3-1 (or the pseudogene TRBV3-2) and TRBJ2-1; 13 bases match TRBD2. This CDR3 is built from 15 residues. The germline V gene encodes CDR1 LGHDT and CDR2 YNNKEL (reference sequence). Unmatched junction bases numbered 1, after V lost 4 bases and J lost 4 bases. CDR3 protein: CASSRGLAGYNEQFF. The CDR3 nucleotides are TGTGCCAGCAGCCGGGGACTAGCGGGGTACAATGAGCAGTTCTTC.

The J gene is TRBJ1-3, the V gene TRBV9, with 9 bases aligning to TRBD1. Germline CDR1 reads SGDLS; CDR2 reads YYNGEE. Unmatched junction bases numbered 10, after V lost 3 bases and J lost 0 bases. The CDR3 is made up of 18 amino acids. The CDR3 DNA follows: TGTGCCAGCAGCGGGCGACAGGGGGGCAGTCTCTCTGGAAACACCATATATTTT. Translating it yields CASSGRQGGSLSGNTIYF. Supplemented by reference TRBV9 and TRBJ1-3, the full variable domain reads DSGVTQTPKHLITATGQRVTLRCSPRSGDLSVYWYQQSLDQGLQFLIQYYNGEERAKGNILERFSAQQFPDLHSELNLSSLELGDSALYFCASSGRQGGSLSGNTIYFGEGSWLTVV.

The CDR3 nucleotides read TGTGCCAGCAGCTCCCCGGAGAGCTCCTACAATGAGCAGTTCTTC. Residues: CASSSPESSYNEQFF. The rearrangement joins TRBV7-6 to TRBJ2-1, with D uncertain. The CDR3 extends over 15 amino acids. CDR1 is SGHVS and CDR2 is FNYEAQ in the germline V gene. The V gene lost 4 bases and the J gene lost 0 bases, with 10 bases spanning the gap.